The following is a TCR beta chain sequence with its context. The data were taken from a study of blood T cell dynamics during melanoma immunotherapy. Clones were read by immunoSEQ multiplex PCR, and TCRdb kept only the in-frame ones, dropping some. The profile shows some 14,000 clones, about 94% of them singletons. Time point in this sample: week 3, after first cycle of checkpoint inhibitor. Apart from two fast progressors, RECIST 1.1 response was judged 12 weeks post-infusion. Prior systemic cancer therapy, immunosuppressant use and other active malignancies excluded patients. Per germline, CDR1 MDHEN and CDR2 SYDVKM. V lost 5 bases to trimming and J lost 6 bases; unmatched junction nucleotides: 23. The CDR3 has 19 residues.

Source: blood, taken from a patient treated with checkpoint blockade. This receptor was obtained from a human donor with melanoma. This rearrangement joins TRBV28 to TRBJ2-5, with 8 bases fitting TRBD2. In nucleotides, the CDR3 is TGTGCCAGCAGTGGAAATAGGACTAGCCCCCCGTTCGTCGCGAAGACCCAGTACTTC. Its protein is CASSGNRTSPPFVAKTQYF.